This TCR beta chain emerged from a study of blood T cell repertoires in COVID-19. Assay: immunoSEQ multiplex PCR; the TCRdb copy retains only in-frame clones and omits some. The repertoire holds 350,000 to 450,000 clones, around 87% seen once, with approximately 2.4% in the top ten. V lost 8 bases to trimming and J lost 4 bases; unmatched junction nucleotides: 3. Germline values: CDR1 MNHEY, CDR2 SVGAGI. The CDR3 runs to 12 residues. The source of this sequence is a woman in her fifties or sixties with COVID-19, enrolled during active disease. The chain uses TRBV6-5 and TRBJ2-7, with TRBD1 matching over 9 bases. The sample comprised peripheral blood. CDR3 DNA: TGTGCCAGCGGACAGGGGAGGTACGAGCAGTACTTC. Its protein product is CASGQGRYEQYF.